The next 9 T cell receptor beta chains were all read from a single sample in a study of Tregs in tolerant kidney transplant recipients. Measured with immunoSEQ multiplex PCR; TCRdb has only the in-frame clones, and not every one. The profile covers some 110,000 clones, with about 90% appearing a single time and around 0.6% taken by the ten largest. Specimen: CD4+ T cells from blood. The source of these receptors is a human donor in good health.

This clone was observed once. The CDR3 nucleotides read TGTGCCAGCAGTGATTTTTATGGGGACAGCTATGGCTACACCTTC. This encodes CASSDFYGDSYGYTF. This chain uses TRBV6-1 with TRBJ1-2; 7 nucleotides agree with TRBD1. Germline values: CDR1 MNHNS, CDR2 SASEGT. The CDR3 loop spans 15 amino acids. Trimming removed 3 bases from V and 4 bases from J; junction bases left unmatched: 8.

V is TRBV19 and J is TRBJ2-1; TRBD1 aligns across 7 bases. The length of the CDR3 is 15 residues. V was pared by 6 bases and J by 2 bases, with 7 bases of the junction left unmatched. The germline CDR1 and CDR2 sequences are LNHDA and SQIVND (reference sequence). The CDR3 DNA reads as TGTGCCAGTAGAACCTTCGGGACAGCCTACAATGAGCAGTTCTTC. Protein: CASRTFGTAYNEQFF.

The V gene is TRBV5-1, the J gene TRBJ2-7, with D possibly being TRBD1 or TRBD2 (6 bases each). V was trimmed by 4 bases and J by 0 bases, leaving 11 bases between them. This CDR3 is 14 amino acids long. Germline CDR1 and CDR2: SGHRS and YFSETQ. CDR3 in DNA: TGCGCCAGCAGCCTAGGGGGGAACTCCTACGAGCAGTACTTC. It encodes CASSLGGNSYEQYF.

V gene TRBV7-3 combines with J gene TRBJ2-7; D is uncertain. The CDR3 runs to 14 residues. From germline, CDR1 is SGHTA and CDR2 FQGTGA. V was clipped by 0 bases and J by 0 bases, with 6 bases between them. Here the CDR3 reads CASSLTPGSYEQYF. CDR3 bases: TGTGCCAGCAGCTTAACACCGGGCTCCTACGAGCAGTACTTC. The full variable domain, with the rest looked up from reference TRBV7-3 and TRBJ2-7, is GAGVSQTPSNKVTEKGKYVELRCDPISGHTALYWYRQSLGQGPEFLIYFQGTGAADDSGLPNDRFFAVRPEGSVSTLKIQRTERGDSAVYLCASSLTPGSYEQYFGPGTRLTVT.

This rearrangement joins TRBV9 to TRBJ2-1; D perhaps matches TRBD1 (6 bases). The V end was cut by 2 bases, the J end by 3 bases, with 9 bases between. Germline CDR1 is SGDLS and CDR2 is YYNGEE. The CDR3 is 14 residues long. The CDR3 protein is CASSVGASYNEQFF. The DNA of the CDR3 is TGTGCCAGCAGCGTGGGGGCAAGCTACAATGAGCAGTTCTTC. The entire variable domain, with the rest obtained from reference TRBV9 and TRBJ2-1, is as follows: DSGVTQTPKHLITATGQRVTLRCSPRSGDLSVYWYQQSLDQGLQFLIQYYNGEERAKGNILERFSAQQFPDLHSELNLSSLELGDSALYFCASSVGASYNEQFFGPGTRLTVL.

This clone was observed once. The V gene is TRBV5-4, the J gene TRBJ2-7; D possibly matches TRBD1 or TRBD2 (5 bases each). The CDR3 spans 14 residues. Germline V gives CDR1 SGHNT, CDR2 YYREEE (reference sequence). Trimming took off 0 bases at V and 4 bases at J, with 11 bases between the two ends. CDR3 region: CASSLVGERYEQYF. For the CDR3, the DNA is TGTGCCAGCAGCTTGGTGGGGGAAAGGTACGAGCAGTACTTC.

A word on this clone: Other DNA variants within this sample encode the same CDR3. This chain joins TRBV4-2 and TRBJ1-2, with D hard to call. CDR3 length: 15 amino acids. The germline V and J ends were trimmed by 0 bases and 6 bases, with 14 bases remaining between them. Per the germline V gene, CDR1 is LGHNA and CDR2 is YNFKEQ. The CDR3 nucleotides are TGTGCCAGCAGCCAAGACGTGAGTAGGGTCGATGGCTACACCTTC. Translating it yields CASSQDVSRVDGYTF.

V usage is TRBV10-3 and J usage is TRBJ2-5, with D hard to call. The CDR3 consists of 13 residues. Germline lookup yields CDR1 ENHRY and CDR2 SYGVKD. V gave up 11 bases and J gave up 5 bases, with 18 bases separating them. The CDR3 DNA reads TGTGCCTCACTTAGGCTCCTAGGGGAGACCCAGTACTTC. Protein: CASLRLLGETQYF.

The chain employs TRBV2 and TRBJ1-2; D ambiguous. The CDR3 runs 14 residues. CDR1 SNHLY and CDR2 FYNNEI come from the germline V gene. V lost 6 bases, J lost 0 bases, and 11 bases lay in between. This CDR3 reads CASRSDATNYGYTF. The CDR3 DNA reads TGTGCCAGCAGATCGGACGCGACTAACTATGGCTACACCTTC.